One sample yielded the 24 T cell receptor beta chains listed below, sequenced in a study of cytomegalovirus exposure and HLA in healthy donors. The PCR ran on 60 Vbeta and 13 Jbeta primers. The data were produced by immunoSEQ multiplex PCR, yet TCRdb's version contains in-frame clones alone and is incomplete. The sample consists of about 98,000 clones, about 74% of them appearing once. The sample was PBMCs. The receptors here all came from a male donor in good health and CMV-seronegative.

V gene TRBV18 combines with J gene TRBJ2-7; D remains ambiguous. CDR3 length equals 12 residues. Trimming removed 0 bases at V and 4 bases at J, with 4 bases between. Germline loops: CDR1 KGHSH, CDR2 LQKENI. Here the CDR3 reads CASSPPGYEQYF. Written as DNA, the CDR3 is TGTGCCAGCTCACCACCCGGTTACGAGCAGTACTTC. The entire variable domain, with the rest obtained from reference TRBV18 and TRBJ2-7, is as follows: NAGVMQNPRHLVRRRGQEARLRCSPMKGHSHVYWYRQLPEEGLKFMVYLQKENIIDESGMPKERFSAEFPKEGPSILRIQQVVRGDSAAYFCASSPPGYEQYFGPGTRLTVT.

This chain joins TRBV4-2 and TRBJ2-7; tentatively, D is TRBD1 (6 bases). The V end lost 2 bases, the J end lost 3 bases, and 8 bases lay between the germline ends. The CDR3 extends over 13 amino acids. Germline-derived CDR1 and CDR2 are LGHNA and YNFKEQ. CDR3 amino acids: CASSQQQGYEQYF. The CDR3 coding sequence is TGTGCCAGCAGCCAACAACAGGGCTACGAGCAGTACTTC.

This chain joins TRBV5-1 and TRBJ2-2, with D perhaps matching TRBD1 (5 bases). Germline assignment: CDR1 SGHRS and CDR2 YFSETQ. V was cut by 0 bases and J by 3 bases, with 6 bases left in between. The CDR3 has 14 residues. The DNA for the CDR3 is TGCGCCAGCAGCTTGGCGACAGACACCGGGGAGCTGTTTTTT. Residues: CASSLATDTGELFF.

The V call is TRBV27, the J call TRBJ1-2; D not resolved. CDR1 and CDR2 (germline): MNHEY, SMNVEV (reference sequence). V lost 2 bases, J lost 6 bases, and 16 bases lay in between. The CDR3 totals 15 residues. The CDR3 loop reads CASSLRPSTRDGYTF. The CDR3 region has the DNA TGTGCCAGCAGTTTAAGGCCCTCCACTAGAGATGGCTACACCTTC.

This clone came up a few times. The genes are TRBV9 and TRBJ2-3; the D gene is possibly TRBD2 (5 bases). Germline CDR1 is SGDLS and CDR2 is YYNGEE. V shed 0 bases and J shed 0 bases, with 11 bases lying between them. This CDR3 region has 16 residues. CDR3: CASSVESGTSTDTQYF. CDR3 coding DNA: TGTGCCAGCAGCGTAGAATCGGGAACGAGCACAGATACGCAGTATTTT.

V and J are TRBV7-2 and TRBJ2-7; 9 bases line up with TRBD2. The CDR3 covers 17 residues. The junction had 9 bases not matched to a gene; V was cut back by 1 base and J by 2 bases. The germline V gene encodes CDR1 SGHTA and CDR2 FQGNSA. DNA of the CDR3: TGTGCCAGCAGCTTAGTAGGGGCGGGAGGGGCCGCCTACGAGCAGTACTTC. As protein: CASSLVGAGGAAYEQYF.

This chain uses TRBV4-2 with TRBJ2-7, with 10 bases identical to TRBD2. Germline V gene lookup returns CDR1 LGHNA and CDR2 YNFKEQ. V was clipped by 0 bases and J by 3 bases; unmatched bases: 5. The CDR3 length is 16 residues. CDR3 region: CASSQEGTSDYYEQYF. CDR3 sequence (DNA): TGTGCCAGCAGCCAAGAGGGGACTAGCGACTACTACGAGCAGTACTTC.

The chain is built from TRBV29-1 and TRBJ1-1; weak D call: TRBD1 (5 bases). CDR3 length equals 15 residues. Germline lookup yields CDR1 SQVTM and CDR2 ANQGSEA. Trimming took off 4 bases at V and 3 bases at J, with 18 bases between the two ends. CDR3 DNA: TGCAGCGTTGCTGCAGGGCCAGATCGACACACTGAAGCTTTCTTT. This gives the protein CSVAAGPDRHTEAFF.

This clone appeared a few times. The chain has TRBV10-1 and TRBJ1-2, with 9 nucleotides matching TRBD1. The CDR3 loop spans 15 amino acids. V lost 2 bases and J lost 5; bases outside the gene matches: 6. Germline-derived CDR1 and CDR2 are WNHNN and SYGVQD (reference sequence). CDR3 nucleotides: TGCGCCAGCAGTGAGCTAGGGACAGGGAGGTATGGCTACACCTTC. It specifies CASSELGTGRYGYTF.

This clone was seen only once. The chain links TRBV9 to TRBJ2-7; 8 bases map to TRBD2. The V segment lost 2 bases and the J segment 6 bases; nucleotides outside the gene matches: 13. The germline CDR1 and CDR2 sequences are SGDLS and YYNGEE. The CDR3 is made up of 16 amino acids. The CDR3 DNA follows: TGTGCCAGCAGCGTCACCGATTCGGGGGGGCTAGGCGAGCAGTACTTC. This encodes CASSVTDSGGLGEQYF.

The rearrangement joins TRBV29-1 to TRBJ1-2; 8 bases line up with TRBD1. Per germline, CDR1 SQVTM and CDR2 ANQGSEA. This CDR3 has 15 residues. Germline trimming cut 3 bases from V and 5 bases from J; bases unmatched to any gene: 11. The CDR3 reads CSVDRGSGGGYGYTF. The CDR3 coding sequence is TGCAGCGTTGATAGGGGGTCAGGGGGCGGGTATGGCTACACCTTC.

The rearrangement links TRBV29-1 to TRBJ2-2, with TRBD1 matching 9 bases. Germline CDR1 is SQVTM and CDR2 is ANQGSEA. CDR3 length equals 16 residues. J lost 7 bases, V lost 0 bases, and 9 bases had no gene match. The CDR3 here is CSVEETGTGLSGELFF. The CDR3 DNA reads TGCAGCGTTGAAGAAACCGGGACAGGGTTAAGCGGGGAGCTGTTTTTT.

The rearrangement uses TRBV7-9 and TRBJ2-7; TRBD2 is a possible D gene (6 bases). Deletions cut 7 bases from V and 5 bases from J, with 27 bases between. The CDR3 contains 17 residues. Germline V CDR1 and CDR2: SEHNR, FQNEAQ (reference sequence). In DNA, the CDR3 is TGTGCCAGCACCTTCGCCCCGCGGGCTAGCGATGTCAACGAGCAGTACTTC. It specifies CASTFAPRASDVNEQYF.

The genes are TRBV4-2 and TRBJ2-7; 8 positions agree with TRBD2. The V segment lost 0 bases and the J segment 0 bases; nucleotides outside the gene matches: 1. Per germline, CDR1 LGHNA and CDR2 YNFKEQ. The CDR3 loop spans 15 amino acids. This CDR3 is CASSQDLAGSYEQYF. CDR3 in DNA: TGTGCCAGCAGCCAAGATCTAGCGGGCTCCTACGAGCAGTACTTC.

The gene calls are TRBV30 and TRBJ2-1; tentative D call: TRBD1 (6 bases). Trimming took off 1 base at V and 0 bases at J, with 10 bases between the two ends. The CDR3 runs 15 residues. The V gene's germline CDR1 is GTSNPN and CDR2 SVGIG (reference sequence). The CDR3 DNA sequence: TGTGCCTGGAGTGCAGGGGTTTCCTCCTACAATGAGCAGTTCTTC. As protein: CAWSAGVSSYNEQFF.

This chain uses TRBV28 with TRBJ1-1, with 7 bases identical to TRBD1. Germline V gives CDR1 MDHEN, CDR2 SYDVKM. The CDR3 is 13 residues long. The junction had 9 bases not matched to a gene; V was cut back by 4 bases and J by 10 bases. CDR3 DNA: TGTGCCAGCAGTTCCCCGGGGGCAGGGGGAGCTTTCTTT. Protein sequence: CASSSPGAGGAFF.

This chain connects TRBV13 to TRBJ2-7, with 7 nucleotides matching TRBD1. The V gene end was trimmed by 5 bases and the J gene end by 3 bases; junction bases not matched to a gene: 7. CDR1 and CDR2 from the germline V gene are PRHDT and FYEKMQ (reference sequence). This CDR3 has 14 residues. The CDR3 DNA reads TGTGCCAGCAGCCCACGATGGGACAGCTACGAGCAGTACTTC. Amino acid sequence: CASSPRWDSYEQYF.

This clone was counted between two and nine times. CDR3 in amino acids: CASSQGELAGRRADTQYF. The CDR3 DNA sequence: TGCGCCAGCAGCCAAGGGGAACTAGCGGGCAGGAGGGCAGATACGCAGTATTTT. This rearrangement joins TRBV4-3 to TRBJ2-3; 9 bases are shared with TRBD2. Germline CDR1 and CDR2: LGHNA and YSLEER. After removal of 1 base from V and 4 bases from J, the junction contained 12 bases not matched to a gene. CDR3 length: 18 amino acids.

This CDR3 reads CASSLLFRTGLEATDTQYF. In DNA, the CDR3 is TGCGCCAGCAGCTTGCTCTTCCGTACGGGACTAGAGGCCACAGATACGCAGTATTTT. The J gene is TRBJ2-3, the V gene TRBV5-1; 8 nucleotides match TRBD2. V was clipped by 1 base and J by 2 bases; unmatched bases: 15. This CDR3 is built from 19 residues. Germline values: CDR1 SGHRS, CDR2 YFSETQ.

CDR3 bases: TGTGCCAGCAGTGACGGGGGACAGGCTGGGGCCAACGTCCTGACTTTC. Translating gives CASSDGGQAGANVLTF. The chain combines TRBV6-4 with TRBJ2-6; TRBD1 matches at 8 bases. Germline-derived CDR1 and CDR2 are MRHNA and SNTAGT. The ends lost 2 bases at V and 2 bases at J; junction bases unmatched: 2. CDR3 length: 16 residues.

The DNA of the CDR3 is TGTGCCAGCAGCTTAGAGACATCACTTAGCAATCAGCCCCAGCATTTT. It specifies CASSLETSLSNQPQHF. The chain recombines TRBV7-2 with TRBJ1-5; no reliable D call. Germline assignment: CDR1 SGHTA and CDR2 FQGNSA. Between the trimmed V and J ends, which lost 1 base and 0 bases, there was a span of 10 bases. There are 16 residues in the CDR3. Filled out from reference TRBV7-2 and TRBJ1-5, the complete variable domain reads GAGVSQSPSNKVTEKGKDVELRCDPISGHTALYWYRQSLGQGLEFLIYFQGNSAPDKSGLPSDRFSAERTGGSVSTLTIQRTQQEDSAVYLCASSLETSLSNQPQHFGDGTRLSIL.

The genes are TRBV9 and TRBJ2-7; D perhaps matches TRBD2 (5 bases). Trimming left V 4 bases short and J 4 bases short, with 12 bases between. The CDR3 is 13 amino acids. Germline loops: CDR1 SGDLS, CDR2 YYNGEE. CDR3 region: CASSPGLSYEQYF. Written as DNA, the CDR3 is TGTGCCAGCAGCCCCGGACTGAGTTACGAGCAGTACTTC.

This chain joins TRBV4-1 and TRBJ2-5, with 8 bases lining up with TRBD2. The CDR3 length is 14 residues. Germline V CDR1 and CDR2: MGHRA, YSYEKL. V lost 1 base and J lost 2; bases outside the gene matches: 0. The DNA for the CDR3 is TGCGCCAGCAGCCAAGCGGGAGGGCAAGAGACCCAGTACTTC. Its protein product is CASSQAGGQETQYF.

This clone was detected only a few times. The rearrangement links TRBV4-2 to TRBJ2-7, with a weak D call TRBD2 (5 bases). CDR3 length equals 16 residues. The germline V gene encodes CDR1 LGHNA and CDR2 YNFKEQ. V was clipped by 1 base and J by 4 bases, with 17 bases between them. In DNA, the CDR3 is TGTGCCAGCAGCCAAGGGACCGGGGTCCCGCCTTACGAGCAGTACTTC. Amino acids: CASSQGTGVPPYEQYF.